The 25 T cell receptor beta chains below come from one sample, sequenced in a study of blood T cell repertoires in COVID-19. The assay was immunoSEQ multiplex PCR, and TCRdb's table has in-frame clones only and misses some. In the table there are more than 400,000 clones, 70% to 90% of which are singletons. Sequences were obtained from peripheral blood. These receptors were obtained from a human donor in a cohort sampled during active COVID-19.

The chain couples TRBV7-2 to TRBJ2-1; TRBD2 matches 8 bases. The CDR3 covers 14 residues. CDR1 is SGHTA and CDR2 is FQGNSA in the germline V gene. The ends lost 7 bases at V and 6 bases at J; junction bases unmatched: 8. CDR3 in amino acids: CASTGGEILNEQFF. The CDR3 nucleotides are TGTGCCAGCACCGGGGGGGAGATTCTCAATGAGCAGTTCTTC.

This clone was found a few times. The rearrangement joins TRBV7-2 to TRBJ1-5, with 7 bases aligning to TRBD1. CDR1 SGHTA and CDR2 FQGNSA come from the germline V gene. V gave up 4 bases and J gave up 6 bases; unmatched junction bases: 9. CDR3 length: 15 amino acids. CDR3 nucleotide sequence: TGTGCCAGCAGCTCAACAGGGGATGAGGGTCAGCCCCAGCATTTT. This translates into CASSSTGDEGQPQHF.

The genes are TRBV6-4 and TRBJ2-2, with 7 positions matching TRBD1. Germline CDR1 is MRHNA and CDR2 is SNTAGT. The CDR3 loop spans 16 amino acids. V was clipped by 0 bases and J by 1 base; unmatched bases: 2. CDR3 amino acids: CASSDSWTGNTGELFF. The CDR3 nucleotides read TGTGCCAGCAGTGACTCCTGGACAGGGAACACCGGGGAGCTGTTTTTT.

The V and J genes are TRBV12-3 or TRBV12-4 and TRBJ2-5, with 7 positions matching TRBD2. CDR3 length: 12 amino acids. Unmatched junction bases numbered 5, after V lost 8 bases and J lost 5 bases. The CDR3: CASGRARETQYF. In DNA form, the CDR3 reads TGTGCCAGCGGGAGGGCCCGGGAGACCCAGTACTTC.

The V and J genes are TRBV12-3 or TRBV12-4 and TRBJ2-3; D is possibly TRBD1 (6 bases). The CDR3 has 13 residues. V was clipped by 10 bases and J by 0 bases, with 11 bases between them. The CDR3 region is CATGQISTDTQYF. The CDR3 coding sequence is TGTGCCACCGGACAGATCAGCACAGATACGCAGTATTTT.

V usage is TRBV5-5 and J usage is TRBJ2-5; unclear D gene. V was clipped by 2 bases and J by 2 bases, with 7 bases between them. CDR3 length equals 13 residues. Germline V gene data show CDR1 as SGHKS and CDR2 as YYEKEE (reference sequence). CDR3 in amino acids: CASSFAVQETQYF. The CDR3 region has the DNA TGTGCCAGCAGCTTTGCGGTACAAGAGACCCAGTACTTC.

CDR3 in DNA: TGTGCCAGCAGTATCCTAGCGACCTCCACAGATACGCAGTATTTT. Protein sequence: CASSILATSTDTQYF. The genes are TRBV28 and TRBJ2-3, with D perhaps matching TRBD2 (6 bases). The length of the CDR3 is 15 residues. The germline gives CDR1 MDHEN, CDR2 SYDVKM. The V end was cut by 5 bases, the J end by 2 bases, with 14 bases between.

This clone was seen a single time. This chain links TRBV30 with TRBJ1-4; D is perhaps TRBD1 (6 bases). The V end lost 4 bases, the J end lost 8 bases, and 14 bases lay between the germline ends. The CDR3 runs 13 residues. The germline CDR1 and CDR2 sequences are GTSNPN and SVGIG (reference sequence). The CDR3 reads CAWMERGREKLFF. The CDR3 DNA sequence: TGTGCCTGGATGGAAAGGGGGAGAGAAAAACTGTTTTTT.

The chain joins TRBV5-1 to TRBJ2-7, with D perhaps matching TRBD2 (6 bases). This CDR3 spans 15 amino acids. Per the germline V gene, CDR1 is SGHRS and CDR2 is YFSETQ. The V end lost 2 bases, the J end lost 9 bases, and 21 bases lay between the germline ends. Here the CDR3 DNA reads TGCGCCAGCAGCTTTTCCAGGGAGGCTATTTCGGGGCAGTACTTC. It is translated as CASSFSREAISGQYF. Filled out from reference TRBV5-1 and TRBJ2-7, the complete variable domain reads KAGVTQTPRYLIKTRGQQVTLSCSPISGHRSVSWYQQTPGQGLQFLFEYFSETQRNKGNFPGRFSGRQFSNSRSEMNVSTLELGDSALYLCASSFSREAISGQYFGPGTRLTVT.

This chain connects TRBV21-1 to TRBJ1-5. TRBV21-1 corresponds to a pseudogene. This CDR3 has 10 amino acids. The CDR3, as DNA: TGTGCCAGCAGCAAACGGCCCCAGCATTTT. Protein product: CASSKRPQHF.

The V call is TRBV4-1, the J call TRBJ2-2, with TRBD2 as a possible D gene (6 bases). The CDR3 consists of 14 residues. V lost 7 bases and J 4 bases, leaving 13 bases between the germline ends. Germline V lookup: CDR1 MGHRA, CDR2 YSYEKL. The chain's CDR3 is CASTREGGTGELFF. In DNA, the CDR3 is TGCGCCAGCACCCGAGAGGGAGGCACCGGGGAGCTGTTTTTT.

The chain links TRBV7-2 to TRBJ2-7; no reliable D call. V was cut by 3 bases and J by 0 bases, with 3 bases left in between. The CDR3 runs to 12 residues. The germline V gene has CDR1 SGHTA and CDR2 FQGNSA. The CDR3 DNA sequence: TGTGCCAGCAGCTTTATCTCCTACGAGCAGTACTTC. Its translation is CASSFISYEQYF.

The table lists this clone with a count of one. The chain carries TRBV9 and TRBJ2-1, with 10 bases that match TRBD2. With 3 bases clipped from V and 4 bases from J, the junction kept 7 bases outside the gene matches. Germline assignment: CDR1 SGDLS and CDR2 YYNGEE. The CDR3 runs to 16 residues. CDR3 loop: CASSGGTSGMYNEQFF. The CDR3 coding sequence is TGTGCCAGCAGCGGAGGAACTAGCGGGATGTACAATGAGCAGTTCTTC.

V and J are TRBV5-1 and TRBJ1-4; 7 bases are a match to TRBD1. CDR1 is SGHRS, CDR2 YFSETQ, per germline. The V and J ends lost 5 bases and 6 bases, in that order; junction bases with no gene match: 10. The length of the CDR3 is 15 residues. CDR3 nucleotide sequence: TGCGCCAGCAGGGCCTTCGGACAGGAAGATGAAAAACTGTTTTTT. Residues: CASRAFGQEDEKLFF.

This chain connects TRBV19 to TRBJ2-6; TRBD1 might be the D (6 bases). Trimming cost V 6 bases and J 4 bases, with 13 bases left between them. There are 15 residues in the CDR3. The germline V gene encodes CDR1 LNHDA and CDR2 SQIVND (reference sequence). CDR3 region: CASRTQGPGANVLTF. The CDR3 coding sequence is TGTGCCAGTAGGACACAGGGTCCGGGGGCCAACGTCCTGACTTTC.

This chain connects TRBV18 to TRBJ1-3; 10 bases are a match to TRBD1. Germline values: CDR1 KGHSH, CDR2 LQKENI. The CDR3 length is 16 residues. Unmatched junction bases numbered 9, after V lost 8 bases and J lost 2 bases. CDR3 sequence reads: CASQYPGTGAGNTIYF. Here the CDR3 DNA reads TGTGCCAGCCAATATCCCGGGACAGGGGCTGGAAACACCATATATTTT.

The genes are TRBV6-5 and TRBJ2-7; the D gene is possibly TRBD2 (5 bases). CDR3 length: 12 residues. Per the germline V gene, CDR1 is MNHEY and CDR2 is SVGAGI. Trimming left V 4 bases short and J 7 bases short, with 11 bases between. DNA of the CDR3: TGTGCCAGCAGTTCCAGTACGGGGGAGCAGTACTTC. Translating it yields CASSSSTGEQYF.

The chain links TRBV19 to TRBJ2-7; TRBD1 matches 8 bases. CDR1 is LNHDA and CDR2 is SQIVND in the germline V gene (reference sequence). V shed 5 bases, J shed 5 bases, and the junction held 11 bases outside the gene matches. There are 15 residues in the CDR3. The CDR3: CASSSPGQGGHEQYF. CDR3 nucleotides: TGTGCCAGTAGTTCTCCCGGACAGGGAGGACACGAGCAGTACTTC.

The rearrangement joins TRBV19 to TRBJ2-2, with a tentative D call TRBD1 (6 bases). The CDR3 runs to 16 residues. Germline V CDR1 and CDR2: LNHDA, SQIVND (reference sequence). V was trimmed by 3 bases and J by 5 bases, leaving 16 bases between them. The CDR3 DNA follows: TGTGCCAGTAGTATCCAATCCAGGGACACGACCGGGGAGCTGTTTTTT. The encoded protein is CASSIQSRDTTGELFF.

This clone occurred once. DNA for the CDR3: TGTGCCAGCCGGGTAACAGGGTCTGGCTACACCTTC. This codes for CASRVTGSGYTF. The chain links TRBV2 to TRBJ1-2; a possible D gene is TRBD1 (6 bases). Germline assignment: CDR1 SNHLY and CDR2 FYNNEI. V lost 8 bases to trimming and J lost 7 bases, with 14 bases between them. This CDR3 has 12 residues.

This clone was detected once. The rearrangement joins TRBV6-4 to TRBJ2-2; D perhaps matches TRBD2 (6 bases). The CDR3 totals 14 residues. V gave up 5 bases and J gave up 2 bases, with 9 bases separating them. In germline, CDR1 is MRHNA, CDR2 SNTAGT. In DNA, the CDR3 is TGTGCCAGCAGTTTCGGGGGTAACACCGGGGAGCTGTTTTTT. Amino acids: CASSFGGNTGELFF.

The chain carries TRBV4-3 and TRBJ2-3; possible D gene TRBD2, 5 bases. Trimming took 2 bases from V and 4 from J, leaving 10 bases between them. CDR1 LGHNA and CDR2 YSLEER come from the germline V gene. The CDR3 covers 14 residues. CDR3 nucleotide sequence: TGCGCCAGCAGCCAACCCGGAGCGGCAGATACGCAGTATTTT. This sequence encodes CASSQPGAADTQYF.

V is TRBV19 and J is TRBJ1-4, with TRBD1 identical over 7 bases. The V and J ends lost 3 bases and 3 bases, in that order; junction bases with no gene match: 4. Germline values: CDR1 LNHDA, CDR2 SQIVND (reference sequence). The CDR3 contains 15 residues. Written as DNA, the CDR3 is TGTGCCAGTAGTATTCACAGGGGATCTAATGAAAAACTGTTTTTT. The encoded protein is CASSIHRGSNEKLFF.

The chain couples TRBV5-5 to TRBJ2-4; D possibly corresponds to TRBD1 (6 bases). This CDR3 comprises 17 residues. The V end lost 0 bases, the J end lost 5 bases, and 18 bases lay between the germline ends. Germline assignment: CDR1 SGHKS and CDR2 YYEKEE (reference sequence). This CDR3 reads CASSLVVGARLENIQYF. The CDR3 nucleotides read TGTGCCAGCAGCTTGGTGGTGGGGGCGCGACTGGAAAACATTCAGTACTTC.

The rearrangement joins TRBV19 to TRBJ1-1, with 9 nucleotides matching TRBD1. Per germline, CDR1 LNHDA and CDR2 SQIVND (reference sequence). Germline trimming cut 7 bases from V and 5 bases from J; bases unmatched to any gene: 14. CDR3 length equals 16 residues. CDR3 nucleotide sequence: TGTGCCAGTATCCCTTCGGCCGGACAGGGGAGGACTGAAGCTTTCTTT. Residues: CASIPSAGQGRTEAFF.